This T cell receptor beta chain was retrieved from a study of blood T cell repertoires in COVID-19. This CDR3 spans 17 amino acids. V shed 0 bases and J 3 bases; nucleotides not matched to a gene: 5. Germline CDR1 and CDR2: SNHLY and FYNNEI. In the original workflow: Reference gene primers were amplified, and this amplification served to estimate nucleated cell counts. The table came from immunoSEQ multiplex PCR; TCRdb's copy has only in-frame clones and leaves some out. D and trimming come from the DNA, and the V and J calls and clone size come from that table. Of around 330,000 clones in the sample, approximately 88% were seen once.

The rearrangement links TRBV2 to TRBJ2-5; TRBD2 matches at 12 bases. This receptor was obtained from a woman younger than 45 with COVID-19, enrolled during active disease. Material: peripheral blood. In DNA form, the CDR3 reads TGTGCCAGCAGTGAAGCCTCGCTAGCGGGGGGGAAAGAGACCCAGTACTTC. Translating it yields CASSEASLAGGKETQYF.